The 10 T cell receptor beta chains below come from one sample, sequenced in a study of T-cell reconstitution after alpha-beta-depleted transplantation in children. A library of TCRbeta sequences, prepared with unique molecular identifiers, was generated. TCRdb ran MiXCR on the PCR reads and lists one entry per CDR3 protein. The sample lists about 360,000 distinct CDR3 sequences; about an eighth were seen once. Material: PBMCs, obtained from the stem cell graft. All receptors come from a human donor who donated a stem cell graft to a child with Fanconi anemia.

In DNA form, the CDR3 reads TGCAGTGCTAGGACGACAGGCCATTCGGTAGCTTTCTTT. It codes for CSARTTGHSVAFF. The gene calls are TRBV20-1 and TRBJ1-1; TRBD1 might be the D (6 bases). CDR1 and CDR2 from the germline V gene are DFQATT and SNEGSKA (reference sequence). Trimming stripped 3 bases from V and 10 bases from J, with 18 bases between. This CDR3 is built from 13 residues.

This clonotype was seen repeatedly, ten times or more. The chain combines TRBV7-8 with TRBJ1-1; D possibly corresponds to TRBD1 (5 bases). CDR1 SGHVS and CDR2 FQNEAQ come from the germline V gene. Trimming took off 5 bases at V and 4 bases at J, with 14 bases between the two ends. CDR3 length equals 14 residues. The chain's CDR3 is CASSPRVGSTEAFF. The CDR3 bases are TGTGCCAGCAGCCCCAGGGTAGGAAGCACTGAAGCTTTCTTT.

Only a few counts were recorded for this clonotype. This rearrangement joins TRBV28 to TRBJ2-7, with a tentative D call TRBD2 (6 bases). Trimming pared 2 bases from V and 7 bases from J, leaving 12 bases between. The CDR3 has 13 residues. Looked up from germline, CDR1 is MDHEN and CDR2 is SYDVKM. This chain's CDR3 is CASSLDGEEEQYV. The CDR3 DNA reads as TGTGCCAGCAGTTTAGACGGGGAGGAAGAGCAGTACGTC.

There are many counts of this clonotype. V usage is TRBV20-1 and J usage is TRBJ2-5, with D tentatively TRBD1 (7 bases). CDR3 length equals 13 residues. V lost 6 bases and J 2 bases, leaving 13 bases between the germline ends. The germline gives CDR1 DFQATT, CDR2 SNEGSKA (reference sequence). CDR3 coding DNA: TGCAGTGCCAGGGGGGTCGATCAAGAGACCCAGTACTTC. Translation gives CSARGVDQETQYF.

Only a few counts were recorded for this clonotype. The chain couples TRBV6-4 to TRBJ1-6; no firm D call. The ends were cut back, 7 bases at V and 9 bases at J, with 13 bases in the middle. Looked up from germline, CDR1 is MRHNA and CDR2 is SNTAGT. This CDR3 is built from 13 residues. CDR3 in DNA: TGTGCCAGCACACCGAGGGTGGGTTCACCCCTCCACTTT. This translates into CASTPRVGSPLHF.

There are a few counts of this clonotype. The chain couples TRBV11-2 to TRBJ2-7; D is unresolved. The CDR3 runs to 17 residues. The germline V gene encodes CDR1 SGHAT and CDR2 FQNNGV. The V and J ends lost 0 bases and 2 bases respectively, with 17 bases between them. The CDR3 DNA reads TGTGCCAGCAGCTTAGATTTGGGCGGTTTCTTCCCCTACGAGCAGTACTTC. The encoded protein is CASSLDLGGFFPYEQYF.

The CDR3 DNA sequence: TGTGCCAGCACCAAAGAGGCGGGCGAGCAGTACTTC. This gives the protein CASTKEAGEQYF. The rearrangement joins TRBV2 to TRBJ2-7, with a possible D match to TRBD2 (5 bases). The CDR3 runs to 12 residues. Germline V CDR1 and CDR2: SNHLY, FYNNEI. V was cut by 7 bases and J by 6 bases, with 13 bases left in between.

The table lists this clonotype with a few counts. V is TRBV5-1 and J is TRBJ2-5; 8 bases fit TRBD2. The V segment lost 4 bases and the J segment 5 bases; nucleotides outside the gene matches: 10. There are 15 residues in the CDR3. Germline values: CDR1 SGHRS, CDR2 YFSETQ. The DNA for the CDR3 is TGCGCCAGCAGCGACCCGGGACTAGTCATGGAGACCCAGTACTTC. Amino acid sequence: CASSDPGLVMETQYF.

This clonotype was detected a few times. The chain links TRBV29-1 to TRBJ2-2; D might be TRBD2 (6 bases). CDR1 and CDR2 from the germline V gene are SQVTM and ANQGSEA. Trimming cost V 1 base and J 3 bases, with 6 bases left between them. The length of the CDR3 is 13 residues. This chain's CDR3 is CSVEAGDTGELFF. In nucleotides, the CDR3 is TGCAGCGTTGAAGCGGGGGACACCGGGGAGCTGTTTTTT.

This clonotype has more than one count but fewer than ten. An end of the junction differs from the germline gene, which may be a read error. The chain recombines TRBV7-2 with TRBJ2-1, with 7 bases lining up with TRBD2. CDR1 is SGHTA, CDR2 FQGNSA, per germline. The length of the CDR3 is 13 residues. The CDR3 spells CASSASGGGAWIF. In nucleotides, the CDR3 is TGTGCCAGCAGCGCTAGCGGCGGCGGGGCTTGGATCTTC.